This TCR beta chain derives from a study of a mutant IDH1 vaccine in newly diagnosed glioma (dated by TCRdb to 2020 to 2023). A note on the overall study: Vaccination began 4-6 weeks after radiotherapy alone, or alongside temozolomide cycles in the chemotherapy-containing groups. Prior to enrollment, patients had been given standard therapy consisting of radiotherapy alone, temozolomide alone, or radiochemotherapy with temozolomide, with the combination given to most patients. For exploratory analyses, longitudinal TCRB deep sequencing was carried out in about 25 treated patients wherever samples were available. Peripheral blood samples were drawn at six visits, namely V03 (baseline), V05, V07, V10, V12 and V13. Of the approximately 30 treated patients, approximately 62% were male and around 40% were female, and the mean age was approximately 40 years. The week-35 safety follow-up was designated visit V12, and the week-47 end of study was designated visit V13. Overall study results and their limits: According to the authors, sample limitations meant that analyses of patient blood samples could not be reproduced. Availability determined which PBMC samples were chosen for TCRB deep sequencing. Vaccine-induced immune responses across multiple MHC alleles were detected in 90% to 95% of patients. No apparent relationship was observed between pseudoprogression and alterations in the top peripheral T cell clonotypes detected by TCRB sequencing.

The library was obtained by the immunoSEQ multiplex PCR assay. Following the manufacturer's protocol, the hsTCRB Kit was used to amplify rearranged TCR beta chain sequences. An Illumina MiSeq was used to sequence the TCRB libraries. As for the authors' bioinformatics: The kit vendor's proprietary platform handled demultiplexing, trimming and gene mapping. In TCRdb, the immuneACCESS table is reduced to in-frame sequences with V and J assigned. These tables do not hold every clone; where another copy was compared, an unresolved V gene accounts for under half, and the others remain unexplained. That table furnishes V, J and clone size, whereas the DNA furnished D and trimming. The sample includes fewer than 70,000 clones, with over 80% observed a single time. Jointly, the top ten make up about 3.8% of the sample. Per the publication, the time point label means: week 47, end of study. Every vaccine dose consisted of 300 ug of a 20-mer mutant IDH1 peptide in Montanide, administered subcutaneously together with topical imiquimod. Patients received eight vaccinations in weeks 1, 3, 5, 7, 11, 15, 19 and 23, corresponding to visits V03 through V10. All donors had newly diagnosed IDH1-mutant astrocytomas of WHO grade 3 or 4 that showed loss of nuclear ATRX. The samples were drawn from NOA16, a multicentre, single-arm, open-label phase I trial in Germany that tested a mutant IDH1 peptide vaccine in humans for the first time. Genomic DNA for TCRB sequencing was extracted from EDTA blood using the DNeasy Blood and Tissue Kit.

V loses 2 bases of germline sequence and J loses 4 bases, and the interval between the two ends is 15 bases. The CDR1 and CDR2 encoded by the germline V gene (reference sequence) are MNHEY and SMNVEV. The CDR3 spans 16 residues, from the cysteine through the phenylalanine. Just CDR3 DNA is preserved here, 48 bases in frame from base 1. On this clone: There is no known antigen for this receptor. Nothing much larger sits one base from this clone, and base qualities are not available.

Sequences were derived from PBMCs, sampled from a glioma patient whose treatment included an IDH1 peptide vaccine. In this chain, TRBV27 is recombined with TRBJ1-3, with the D gene call left open. The clonotype originates from a man aged 30 to 45 with glioma. The CDR3 protein sequence reads: CASSLRAQLEGNTIYF. The sequence in DNA is TGTGCCAGCAGTTTAAGGGCACAGTTGGAAGGAAACACCATATATTTT.